Listed here are 15 T cell receptor beta chains from one sample, sequenced in a study of T cells in Graves' hyperthyroidism and ophthalmopathy. RNA transcripts gave rise to amplified TCR beta CDR3 regions. HTBI primers were used for first-round RT-PCR of the TCR CDR3. TCRdb reprocessed the multiplex PCR reads with MiXCR, giving one entry per CDR3 protein. This sample yields about 760,000 distinct CDR3 sequences, of which around 40% are seen a single time; around 30% belongs to the top ten. The sample consisted of blood. These receptors were taken from a woman aged 40 to 55 with Graves' hyperthyroidism.

This clonotype has more than one count but fewer than ten. The V call is TRBV12-5, the J call TRBJ2-7; TRBD1 or TRBD2 may be the D gene (5 bases each). Germline assignment: CDR1 LGHNT and CDR2 FRNRAP. The CDR3 has 14 amino acids. The CDR3 reads CASSPGAPFYEQYF. The CDR3 DNA is TGTGCCAGCTCTCCCGGGGCGCCGTTCTACGAGCAGTACTTC.

This clonotype was counted at least ten times. This chain links TRBV7-9 with TRBJ1-2, with no clear D. Trimming stripped 3 bases from V and 5 bases from J, with 13 bases between. Germline V CDR1 and CDR2: SEHNR, FQNEAQ (reference sequence). The CDR3 loop spans 14 amino acids. The CDR3 DNA sequence: TGTGCCAGCAGCTTGGCGGAGAACAATTATGGCTACACCTTC. Its translation: CASSLAENNYGYTF. The entire variable domain, with the rest obtained from reference TRBV7-9 and TRBJ1-2, is as follows: DTGVSQNPRHKITKRGQNVTFRCDPISEHNRLYWYRQTLGQGPEFLTYFQNEAQLEKSRLLSDRFSAERPKGSFSTLEIQRTEQGDSAMYLCASSLAENNYGYTFGSGTRLTVV.

Only a few counts were recorded for this clonotype. This sequence joins TRBV20-1 and TRBJ2-5, with 10 bases lining up with TRBD2. This CDR3 spans 15 amino acids. Germline V gene data show CDR1 as DFQATT and CDR2 as SNEGSKA (reference sequence). V dropped 2 bases and J dropped 3; count of bases not matched to a gene: 6. The CDR3 loop is CSARPQLAGKETQYF. The DNA for the CDR3 is TGCAGTGCTAGACCCCAACTAGCGGGGAAAGAGACCCAGTACTTC.

In its sample, this clonotype was seen many times. This chain links TRBV25-1 with TRBJ2-7; no firm D call. Trimming left V 4 bases short and J 9 bases short, with 13 bases between. Germline assignment: CDR1 MGHDK and CDR2 SYGVNS. CDR3 length: 12 amino acids. Written as DNA, the CDR3 is TGTGCCAGCAGTGCCACCTACCATGGGCAGTACTTC. Its translation is CASSATYHGQYF.

This sequence joins TRBV29-1 and TRBJ1-3; TRBD1 is a possible D gene (6 bases). The CDR3 is 12 residues long. CDR1 SQVTM and CDR2 ANQGSEA come from the germline V gene. CDR3 sequence reads: CTATGTGNTIYF. Here the CDR3 DNA reads TGCACCGCCACAGGGACTGGAAACACCATATATTTT.

This clonotype was recorded many times. The CDR3 DNA follows: TGTGCCAGCACCTCCCCCTTGGGGGGTGGGAATTATGGCTACACCTTC. Translation gives CASTSPLGGGNYGYTF. The genes are TRBV7-2 and TRBJ1-2; tentatively, D is TRBD1 (5 bases). V was shortened by 7 bases and J by 5 bases, with 23 bases between the two germline ends. Germline CDR1 SGHTA, CDR2 FQGNSA. The CDR3 has 16 amino acids.

This rearrangement joins TRBV11-2 to TRBJ1-2; unclear D gene. Trimming removed 6 bases at V and 5 bases at J, with 19 bases between. Germline CDR1 and CDR2: SGHAT and FQNNGV. The CDR3 spans 15 residues. The CDR3 loop reads CASSQTRDSGYGYTF. DNA for the CDR3: TGTGCCAGCAGTCAGACGAGAGATTCTGGATATGGCTACACCTTC.

V usage is TRBV7-2 and J usage is TRBJ2-6; D is ambiguous. This CDR3 comprises 15 residues. Trimming shortened V by 2 bases and J by 2 bases, and 7 bases separated the two germline ends. Germline V gene lookup returns CDR1 SGHTA and CDR2 FQGNSA. For the CDR3, the DNA is TGTGCCAGCAGCTTATCATCTCCTGGGGCCAACGTCCTGACTTTC. It specifies CASSLSSPGANVLTF.

The chain combines TRBV7-2 with TRBJ2-1; D is uncertain. The CDR3 consists of 13 residues. Per the germline V gene, CDR1 is SGHTA and CDR2 is FQGNSA. Trimming removed 1 base at V and 6 bases at J, with 7 bases between. The CDR3 DNA reads as TGTGCCAGCAGCTTAGTGGGCGGCAATGAGCAGTTCTTC. Translated: CASSLVGGNEQFF.

This clonotype was seen many times. The chain couples TRBV7-2 to TRBJ2-7; D possibly corresponds to TRBD2 (5 bases). The CDR3 contains 15 residues. Germline CDR1 is SGHTA and CDR2 is FQGNSA. V shed 4 bases and J shed 1 base, with 14 bases lying between them. The CDR3 DNA reads TGTGCCAGCAGCTCGCAGAAGGGCGGGTCCTACGAGCAGTACTTC. The encoded protein is CASSSQKGGSYEQYF.

This clonotype showed up many times. The chain has TRBV6-5 and TRBJ1-4; D is uncertain. V dropped 2 bases and J dropped 3 bases, with 7 bases sitting between them. The germline V gene has CDR1 MNHEY and CDR2 SVGAGI. This CDR3 spans 14 amino acids. The CDR3 reads CASSYDGSNEKLFF. CDR3 in DNA: TGTGCCAGCAGTTACGATGGGTCTAATGAAAAACTGTTTTTT.

This clonotype was observed a few times. The chain combines TRBV2 with TRBJ2-7; 9 positions match TRBD1. The germline V gene has CDR1 SNHLY and CDR2 FYNNEI. The trim removed 1 base at V and 6 bases at J, leaving 10 bases unmatched. This CDR3 region has 16 residues. The CDR3 DNA sequence: TGTGCCAGCAGTGAAGGGGGGACAGGGCCTTTTGGCGAGCAGTACTTC. This encodes CASSEGGTGPFGEQYF.

As concerns this clonotype: One junction end does not reproduce the germline sequence, and a read error may be involved. The chain links TRBV14 to TRBJ1-2; the match to TRBD1 covers 9 bases. CDR1 and CDR2 from the germline V gene are SGHDN and FVKESK. This CDR3 comprises 17 residues. CDR3 residues: CAGSRTGTGNPRYGYTF. The CDR3 region has the DNA TGTGCCGGCAGCCGAACCGGGACAGGGAACCCCCGTTATGGCTACACCTTC.

This clonotype came up a few times. J is TRBJ1-3 and V is TRBV20-1; D is undetermined. CDR1 is DFQATT and CDR2 is SNEGSKA in the germline V gene (reference sequence). The CDR3 contains 15 residues. Trimming shortened V by 3 bases and J by 0 bases, and 12 bases separated the two germline ends. The CDR3 coding sequence is TGCAGTGCTAGTACGCCGGCTCTCTCTGGAAACACCATATATTTT. It yields the protein CSASTPALSGNTIYF.

A few counts support this clonotype. The chain links TRBV5-1 to TRBJ1-1; D might be TRBD1 (6 bases). The V end was cut by 1 base, the J end by 3 bases, with 10 bases between. The CDR3 totals 14 residues. Germline assignment: CDR1 SGHRS and CDR2 YFSETQ. CDR3 residues: CASSLYRADTEAFF. The CDR3 nucleotides read TGCGCCAGCAGCTTGTACAGGGCTGACACTGAAGCTTTCTTT.